This T cell receptor (beta chain) was captured in a study of technical replicates of blood from several donors. Here immunoSEQ multiplex PCR was the method, and the copy in TCRdb shows in-frame clones only, minus some. This sample has about 94,000 clones, with about 96% found just once. J was trimmed by 6 bases and V by 5 bases; bases with no gene match: 7. Germline V gives CDR1 MNHNY, CDR2 SVGAGI (reference sequence). This CDR3 is built from 14 residues. Specimen: T cells isolated from PBMCs. The chain links TRBV6-6 to TRBJ2-3; 8 bases are a match to TRBD2. The receptor comes from a human donor in good health. For the CDR3, the DNA is TGTGCCAGCAGTCGGACTAGCCTTAGGGATACGCAGTATTTT. Protein sequence: CASSRTSLRDTQYF.